This section outlines one T cell receptor (beta chain) sequence together with its context. The sample is drawn from a study of T cells in Graves' hyperthyroidism and ophthalmopathy. V gave up 8 bases and J gave up 11 bases, with 12 bases separating them. Germline CDR1 reads SNHLY; CDR2 reads FYNNEI. This CDR3 has 10 amino acids. RNA transcripts were the template for amplifying TCR beta CDR3 regions. TCR CDR3 underwent first-round RT-PCR with the HTBI primer set. Via MiXCR, TCRdb re-called the multiplex PCR reads, giving one row per CDR3 protein. The profile covers roughly 840,000 distinct CDR3 sequences, with around 38% appearing a single time and around 10% taken by the ten largest. Any patient presenting with uncontrolled infection, other autoimmune disease, pregnancy or lactation was left out. Out of roughly 10 ml of fresh peripheral blood came the PBMCs.

This clonotype was sampled from a man younger than 30 with Graves' hyperthyroidism. V gene TRBV2 combines with J gene TRBJ1-1; D may be TRBD1 (5 bases). The sequencing input was blood. CDR3 region: CASGRDGAFF. CDR3 in DNA: TGTGCCAGCGGCAGGGACGGGGCTTTCTTT.